This T cell receptor beta chain came from a study of neurological immune-mediated disorders. The sample holds many counts of this clonotype. Germline V gene data show CDR1 as DFQATT and CDR2 as SNEGSKA (reference sequence). Trimming took 5 bases from V and 8 from J, leaving 15 bases between them. This CDR3 is 13 amino acids long. As for the cDNA, it was generated by 5'RACE with 10-nucleotide random UMIs. TCRdb used MiXCR to reprocess the 5' RACE reads, holding one entry per CDR3 protein. The sample yields more than 25,000 distinct CDR3 sequences, approximately 15% seen once. The time point: technical triplicate 3. The sorted libraries started from about a million CD4+ or CD8+ T cells.

The TCR originated in a female donor with HTLV-1-associated myelopathy (HAM/TSP). The V call is TRBV20-1, the J call TRBJ1-4; perhaps TRBD1 as D (5 bases). Material: CD4+ T cells from blood. CDR3 residues: CSAFEMGEEKLFF. CDR3 nucleotide sequence: TGCAGTGCTTTTGAGATGGGGGAGGAAAAACTGTTTTTT.